These 18 T cell receptor beta chains were all obtained from the same sample, sequenced in a study of blood T cell repertoires in COVID-19. Sequencing was performed with immunoSEQ multiplex PCR; in TCRdb, only in-frame clones are kept and a portion is missing. The data contain over 80,000 clones, around 87% of them singletons. Material for sequencing was peripheral blood. The receptors derive from a human donor in a cohort sampled during active COVID-19.

This chain uses TRBV9 with TRBJ2-5, with 10 bases that match TRBD2. The CDR3 length is 18 residues. Germline V lookup: CDR1 SGDLS, CDR2 YYNGEE. Losses at the gene ends were 4 bases for V and 2 bases for J; bases not matched to a gene: 14. In DNA, the CDR3 is TGTGCCAGCAGCCCCTGGACTAGCGGAGACCCTACTCAAGAGACCCAGTACTTC. Amino acid sequence: CASSPWTSGDPTQETQYF.

The chain carries TRBV28 and TRBJ2-1; tentative D call: TRBD2 (7 bases). This CDR3 is built from 16 residues. Germline V gene sequence: CDR1 MDHEN, CDR2 SYDVKM. V was cut by 5 bases and J by 4 bases, with 18 bases left in between. The CDR3 coding sequence is TGTGCCAGCAGTCCCCTGGGGGGGCAGAATTACAATGAGCAGTTCTTC. This encodes CASSPLGGQNYNEQFF.

The rearrangement uses TRBV10-3 and TRBJ2-7, with D possibly matching TRBD2 (6 bases). Looked up from germline, CDR1 is ENHRY and CDR2 is SYGVKD. The V gene lost 11 bases and the J gene lost 3 bases, with 11 bases spanning the gap. The CDR3 loop spans 11 amino acids. CDR3 in DNA: TGTGCCGCCGGGCGGGACTACGAGCAGTACTTC. Translating it yields CAAGRDYEQYF.

The rearrangement joins TRBV11-1 to TRBJ2-7; TRBD2 matches 7 bases. With V trimmed by 8 bases and J by 0 bases, 7 bases remained unmatched. Per germline, CDR1 SGHAT and CDR2 FQDESV (reference sequence). This CDR3 has 14 residues. The CDR3 DNA reads TGTGCCAGCGCAGGACTAGGAGCCTCCTACGAGCAGTACTTC. The encoded protein is CASAGLGASYEQYF.

This clone showed up just once. The chain is built from TRBV10-1 and TRBJ2-1; 7 bases map to TRBD2. V dropped 6 bases and J dropped 4; count of bases not matched to a gene: 18. CDR3 length equals 18 residues. Germline V gives CDR1 WNHNN, CDR2 SYGVQD (reference sequence). The chain's CDR3 is CASSPGIGLADKYNEQFF. The DNA for the CDR3 is TGCGCCAGCAGCCCCGGTATAGGGCTAGCGGACAAATACAATGAGCAGTTCTTC.

J is TRBJ2-5 and V is TRBV28; D perhaps matches TRBD2 (6 bases). The CDR3 length is 14 residues. The germline V gene encodes CDR1 MDHEN and CDR2 SYDVKM. Trimming cost V 6 bases and J 3 bases, with 14 bases left between them. CDR3 residues: CASSRRGGKETQYF. The CDR3 DNA reads as TGTGCCAGCAGCCGAAGGGGCGGGAAAGAGACCCAGTACTTC.

The chain links TRBV19 to TRBJ2-3; 9 bases map to TRBD2. The CDR3 has 15 amino acids. Germline V CDR1 and CDR2: LNHDA, SQIVND (reference sequence). J gave up 3 bases and V 9 bases, and 10 bases lay outside the gene matches. The DNA for the CDR3 is TGTGCCAGCAAGACTAGCGGAGGAGGTACAGATACGCAGTATTTT. Protein sequence: CASKTSGGGTDTQYF. The full variable domain, with the rest looked up from reference TRBV19 and TRBJ2-3, is DGGITQSPKYLFRKEGQNVTLSCEQNLNHDAMYWYRQDPGQGLRLIYYSQIVNDFQKGDIAEGYSVSREKKESFPLTVTSAQKNPTAFYLCASKTSGGGTDTQYFGPGTRLTVL.

V usage is TRBV2 and J usage is TRBJ2-7; 9 bases are a match to TRBD1. The CDR3 runs 15 residues. Germline V gene data show CDR1 as SNHLY and CDR2 as FYNNEI. Trimming at V came to 7 bases and at J to 3 bases, leaving 10 bases not matched to a gene. The CDR3 DNA sequence: TGTGCCAGCACTCCGTACAGGGGGCCCGGCTACGAGCAGTACTTC. Protein sequence: CASTPYRGPGYEQYF.

The chain uses TRBV28 and TRBJ2-1; TRBD2 matches 9 bases. V trimming: 7 bases; J trimming: 7 bases; junction bases outside the gene matches: 8. This CDR3 has 14 amino acids. The germline V gene has CDR1 MDHEN and CDR2 SYDVKM. The CDR3 DNA is TGTGCCAGCAAATCTAGCGGGGCGGGTAATGAGCAGTTCTTC. Translation gives CASKSSGAGNEQFF.

V usage is TRBV12-5 and J usage is TRBJ2-3, with D tentatively TRBD2 (6 bases). V lost 1 base and J lost 2, with 16 bases in between. In germline, CDR1 is LGHNT, CDR2 FRNRAP. This CDR3 spans 17 amino acids. CDR3 coding DNA: TGTGCTAGTGGTTTGGGTATTAGCGGAGATGACACAGATACGCAGTATTTT. Translating it yields CASGLGISGDDTDTQYF.

This chain connects TRBV2 to TRBJ1-2, with 10 nucleotides matching TRBD1. CDR1 SNHLY and CDR2 FYNNEI come from the germline V gene. V shed 8 bases, J shed 2 bases, and the junction held 2 bases outside the gene matches. CDR3 length: 13 residues. The CDR3 DNA sequence: TGTGCCAGCGGACAGGGGGTCAACTATGGCTACACCTTC. Amino acid sequence: CASGQGVNYGYTF.

The chain combines TRBV7-3 with TRBJ1-1, with a weak D call TRBD1 (6 bases). V was trimmed by 5 bases and J by 1 base, leaving 8 bases between them. The CDR3 is made up of 13 amino acids. Per the germline V gene, CDR1 is SGHTA and CDR2 is FQGTGA. CDR3 protein: CASSVTGNTEAFF. The DNA of the CDR3 is TGTGCCAGCAGCGTGACAGGGAACACTGAAGCTTTCTTT. Full variable domain (missing parts from reference TRBV7-3 and TRBJ1-1): GAGVSQTPSNKVTEKGKYVELRCDPISGHTALYWYRQSLGQGPEFLIYFQGTGAADDSGLPNDRFFAVRPEGSVSTLKIQRTERGDSAVYLCASSVTGNTEAFFGQGTRLTVV.

This clone was recorded a few times. CDR3 nucleotide sequence: TGTGCCAGCAGCGTGGGACAGAACTATGGCTACACCTTC. Protein: CASSVGQNYGYTF. The V call is TRBV2, the J call TRBJ1-2; 7 positions agree with TRBD1. Germline-derived CDR1 and CDR2 are SNHLY and FYNNEI. The trim removed 6 bases at V and 2 bases at J, leaving 3 bases unmatched. The CDR3 has 13 amino acids.

The chain couples TRBV5-4 to TRBJ1-1; D call uncertain. Germline CDR1 reads SGHNT; CDR2 reads YYREEE (reference sequence). The CDR3 has 13 residues. V shed 3 bases and J shed 3 bases, with 9 bases lying between them. CDR3 in DNA: TGTGCCAGCAGCTCCACGGTGGACACTGAAGCTTTCTTT. Translation: CASSSTVDTEAFF.

The V and J genes are TRBV9 and TRBJ2-5, with TRBD2 identical over 7 bases. CDR3 length: 15 amino acids. J gave up 9 bases and V 3 bases, and 14 bases lay outside the gene matches. The germline V gene encodes CDR1 SGDLS and CDR2 YYNGEE. The CDR3 DNA sequence: TGTGCCAGCAGCGCCCACGGGGGGACCGGAGACGCCCAGTACTTC. Its translation: CASSAHGGTGDAQYF. The whole variable domain, remainder taken from reference TRBV9 and TRBJ2-5, is DSGVTQTPKHLITATGQRVTLRCSPRSGDLSVYWYQQSLDQGLQFLIQYYNGEERAKGNILERFSAQQFPDLHSELNLSSLELGDSALYFCASSAHGGTGDAQYFGPGTRLLVL.

The J gene is TRBJ2-1, the V gene TRBV4-2, with TRBD2 matching 12 bases. The CDR3 sequence is 16 residues long. Per germline, CDR1 LGHNA and CDR2 YNFKEQ. J lost 9 bases, V lost 0 bases, and 6 bases had no gene match. The CDR3 region has the DNA TGTGCCAGCAGCCAAGATCCTAGACTAGCGGGGGTTGAGCAGTTCTTC. Translation: CASSQDPRLAGVEQFF.

The rearrangement joins TRBV2 to TRBJ2-1; D is ambiguous. Germline V gene sequence: CDR1 SNHLY, CDR2 FYNNEI. The CDR3 is made up of 12 amino acids. Trimming left V 3 bases short and J 9 bases short, with 9 bases between. This CDR3 is CASSDEAVEQFF. CDR3 coding DNA: TGTGCCAGCAGTGATGAGGCGGTTGAGCAGTTCTTC.

The V gene is TRBV28, the J gene TRBJ2-7; 11 bases line up with TRBD1. Trimming removed 4 bases from V and 2 bases from J; junction bases left unmatched: 7. The CDR3 extends over 16 amino acids. Germline V CDR1 and CDR2: MDHEN, SYDVKM. The CDR3 DNA follows: TGTGCCAGCAGTTCGGGTGGGGGACAGGGGGCCTACGAGCAGTACTTC. Protein: CASSSGGGQGAYEQYF.